A selection of T cell receptor beta chains follows, all from one sample in a study of blood T cells in healthy people across ages. One entry per CDR3 protein, called by TCRdb with MiXCR from the 5' RACE reads. The sample consists of hundreds of thousands of distinct CDR3 sequences, around 27% of them appearing once. The specimen sequenced was blood. The source is a woman aged 70-85 years in good health. The CDR3 runs from the conserved cysteine through the conserved F or W. A D gene is named only where the DNA matches it firmly. A row's size may be missing; if present it is once, few, many or a size class.

D gene	J gene	clone size	V gene	CDR3 protein	CDR3 DNA
TRBD2	TRBJ2-3	few	TRBV11-1	CASTSAGGSTDTQYF	TGTGCCAGCACCTCAGCGGGAGGGAGCACAGATACGCAGTATTTT
NA	TRBJ2-5	many	TRBV10-3	CAISEHQETQYF	TGTGCCATCAGTGAGCACCAAGAGACCCAGTACTTC
NA	TRBJ2-7	few	TRBV7-9	CASSSLATEQYF	TGTGCCAGCAGCTCGCTAGCAACCGAGCAGTACTTC
TRBD1	TRBJ1-3	NA	TRBV5-1	CASSTLTGGSGNTIYF	TGCGCCAGCAGCACCTTGACAGGGGGCTCTGGAAACACCATATATTTT
TRBD1	TRBJ1-1	NA	TRBV5-5	CARGRTGETEAFF	TGTGCCAGGGGACGGACAGGGGAGACTGAAGCTTTCTTT
NA	TRBJ2-6	few	TRBV24-1	CATSGDAGANVLTF	TGTGCCACCAGTGGCGATGCTGGGGCCAACGTCCTGACTTTC
NA	TRBJ1-2	NA	TRBV7-9	CASSLVSYGYTF	TGTGCCAGCAGCTTGGTGTCCTATGGCTACACCTTC
NA	TRBJ2-7	NA	TRBV10-3	CAISDFSQGPYEQYF	TGTGCCATCAGTGACTTTTCCCAGGGCCCCTACGAGCAGTACTTC
NA	TRBJ2-1	NA	TRBV5-5	CASTRGADAKGEQFF	TGTGCCAGCACTCGGGGGGCGGACGCGAAGGGTGAGCAGTTCTTC
NA	TRBJ2-6	NA	TRBV5-8	CASSLGERGANVLTF	TGTGCCAGCAGCTTGGGAGAACGTGGGGCCAACGTCCTGACTTTC
TRBD2	TRBJ2-3	few	TRBV9	CASSVASSGGGRTDTQYF	TGTGCCAGCAGCGTAGCTTCTAGCGGGGGCGGACGCACAGATACGCAGTATTTT
NA	TRBJ2-3	few	TRBV6-5	CASSYPGAGTDTQYF	TGTGCCAGCAGTTATCCGGGAGCCGGCACAGATACGCAGTATTTT
NA	TRBJ2-4	NA	TRBV6-2/TRBV6-3	CASRLGDIQYF	TGTGCCAGCAGGTTGGGGGACATTCAGTACTTC
TRBD2	TRBJ2-3	few	TRBV15	CATSRAGLAGGTSTDTQYF	TGTGCCACCAGCAGAGCCGGACTAGCGGGAGGGACTAGCACAGATACGCAGTATTTT
TRBD1	TRBJ2-2	NA	TRBV6-1	CASVGTGRTGELFF	TGCGCCAGCGTCGGGACAGGAAGAACCGGGGAGCTGTTTTTT
NA	TRBJ2-6	few	TRBV20-1	CSAFPGGARSGANVLTF	TGCAGTGCTTTCCCCGGTGGCGCCCGCTCTGGGGCCAACGTCCTGACTTTC
TRBD1	TRBJ1-6	few	TRBV7-8	CASMDRGQGGYNSPLHF	TGTGCCAGCATGGACAGGGGACAGGGTGGATATAATTCACCCCTCCACTTT
TRBD1	TRBJ1-1	NA	TRBV7-9	CASSTDARTGMAFF	TGTGCCAGCAGCACAGACGCCAGGACAGGCATGGCTTTCTTT
NA	TRBJ2-1	many	TRBV20-1	CSATSTGTFEQFF	TGCAGTGCTACTTCCACCGGGACCTTTGAGCAGTTCTTC
NA	TRBJ1-5	few	TRBV6-1	CASSATAPQPQHF	TGTGCCAGCAGTGCGACAGCTCCTCAGCCCCAGCATTTT
NA	TRBJ2-6	NA	TRBV20-1	CSARQSGANVLTF	TGCAGTGCTAGACAGTCTGGGGCCAACGTCCTGACTTTC
NA	TRBJ1-2	NA	TRBV4-1	CASSQTLREGSLGGYTF	TGCGCCAGCAGCCAAACTCTACGGGAAGGGAGCCTGGGTGGCTACACCTTC
NA	TRBJ2-2	NA	TRBV15	CATSGSRGQPNTGELFF	TGTGCCACCAGCGGATCGCGAGGGCAACCGAACACCGGGGAGCTGTTTTTT
NA	TRBJ2-5	few	TRBV11-2	CASNRPPNQETQYF	TGTGCCAGCAACCGCCCGCCGAACCAAGAGACCCAGTACTTC
NA	TRBJ1-4	NA	TRBV29-1	CSVGTYRVGRLEKLFF	TGCAGCGTTGGCACCTACAGGGTAGGGCGTCTGGAAAAACTGTTTTTT
NA	TRBJ2-7	many	TRBV27	CASASVISYEQYF	TGTGCCAGCGCATCGGTGATCTCCTACGAGCAGTACTTC
TRBD2	TRBJ2-1	NA	TRBV28	CASRTGGEDEQFF	TGTGCCAGCAGAACCGGGGGGGAGGATGAGCAGTTCTTC
TRBD1	TRBJ2-4	once	TRBV5-1	CASSLGDRPNIQYF	TGCGCCAGCAGCTTGGGGGACAGACCGAACATTCAGTACTTC
NA	TRBJ1-1	many	TRBV6-2/TRBV6-3	CASVQGTEAFF	TGTGCCAGTGTTCAGGGCACTGAAGCTTTCTTT
NA	TRBJ1-2	few	TRBV2	CAGSRGVERGYTF	TGTGCCGGCAGTAGAGGGGTAGAACGTGGCTACACCTTC
NA	TRBJ2-7	few	TRBV2	CASSAMTDSYEQYF	TGTGCCAGTAGTGCTATGACAGACTCCTACGAGCAGTACTTC
TRBD2	TRBJ2-1	NA	TRBV20-1	CSARGTSGSSRNEQFF	TGCAGTGCTAGAGGGACTAGCGGGAGCTCACGGAATGAGCAGTTCTTC
NA	TRBJ1-1	NA	TRBV10-2	CASSGTTEAFF	TGCGCCAGCAGTGGGACCACTGAAGCTTTCTTT
NA	TRBJ2-1	NA	TRBV15	CATSRVTGNMMGDEQFF	TGTGCCACCAGCAGAGTAACAGGGAATATGATGGGAGATGAGCAGTTCTTC
NA	TRBJ2-1	NA	TRBV20-1	CSARVSGTEDNEQFF	TGCAGTGCTAGAGTCTCGGGAACAGAAGACAATGAGCAGTTCTTC
NA	TRBJ2-3	NA	TRBV9	CASSVEPSLTYTDTQYF	TGTGCCAGCAGCGTAGAACCTAGTCTCACTTACACAGATACGCAGTATTTT
NA	TRBJ2-5	NA	TRBV14	CASSHETIQYF	TGTGCCAGCAGCCACGAGACTATACAGTACTTC
NA	TRBJ2-7	many	TRBV27	CASSLAGSSYEQYF	TGTGCCAGCAGCTTAGCCGGGAGCTCCTACGAGCAGTACTTC
TRBD2	TRBJ2-1	few	TRBV2	CASRSLAGGQNEQFF	TGTGCCAGCAGGTCACTAGCGGGGGGCCAGAATGAGCAGTTCTTC
TRBD1	TRBJ1-4	NA	TRBV27	CASSEIGQGGEKLFF	TGTGCCAGCAGTGAAATCGGACAGGGAGGCGAAAAACTGTTTTTT
NA	TRBJ2-1	few	TRBV20-1	CSARESPADGGNEQFF	TGCAGTGCTAGAGAAAGCCCAGCGGACGGAGGAAATGAGCAGTTCTTC
TRBD1	TRBJ2-4	many	TRBV12-3/TRBV12-4	CASSLSRGLMENIQYF	TGTGCCAGCAGTTTAAGCAGGGGGCTAATGGAAAACATTCAGTACTTC
TRBD2	TRBJ2-5	NA	TRBV7-2	CASSLTGRGETQYF	TGTGCCAGCAGCTTAACCGGGAGGGGGGAGACCCAGTACTTC
NA	TRBJ2-3	NA	TRBV21-1	CASSKGHVGDTQYF	TGTGCCAGCAGCAAAGGACATGTGGGAGATACGCAGTATTTT
NA	TRBJ2-6	NA	TRBV5-1	CASSLGPGSGANVLTF	TGCGCCAGCAGCTTGGGTCCTGGGTCTGGGGCCAACGTCCTGACTTTC
NA	TRBJ1-1	NA	TRBV28	CASSLNRAGGPEAFF	TGTGCCAGCAGTTTGAACCGGGCCGGGGGCCCTGAAGCTTTCTTT
TRBD1	TRBJ2-7	NA	TRBV5-1	CASSPNTGGNYEQYF	TGCGCCAGCAGCCCAAATACAGGGGGCAACTACGAGCAGTACTTC
TRBD2	TRBJ2-5	many	TRBV5-6	CASSLDLAGRHETQYF	TGTGCCAGCAGCTTGGATCTAGCGGGGCGGCACGAGACCCAGTACTTC
TRBD1	TRBJ1-2	few	TRBV5-1	CASSKEYRGEDYGYTF	TGCGCCAGCAGCAAGGAATACAGGGGTGAGGACTATGGCTACACCTTC
NA	TRBJ2-4	NA	TRBV12-3/TRBV12-4	CASGAERSAGGIQYF	TGTGCCAGCGGGGCCGAGCGGAGCGCTGGAGGCATTCAGTACTTC
NA	TRBJ2-3	NA	TRBV29-1	CSVVTGRSTDTQYF	TGCAGCGTTGTGACAGGGAGGAGCACAGATACGCAGTATTTT
NA	TRBJ1-4	few	TRBV25-1	CASSPQGHGEKLFF	TGTGCCAGCAGTCCCCAGGGTCATGGTGAAAAACTGTTTTTT
NA	TRBJ1-2	NA	TRBV12-3/TRBV12-4	CASSPYRVLNYGYTF	TGTGCCAGCAGTCCGTACAGGGTCTTGAACTATGGCTACACCTTC
TRBD2	TRBJ2-2	few	TRBV7-9	CASSFGTSHTGELFF	TGTGCCAGCAGCTTCGGGACTAGCCACACCGGGGAGCTGTTTTTT